This TCR beta chain was captured in a study of blood T cell repertoires in COVID-19. Germline CDR1 is SGHTA and CDR2 is FQGTGA. The junction had 8 bases not matched to a gene; V was cut back by 1 base and J by 6 bases. CDR3 length: 16 residues. Clones were read by immunoSEQ multiplex PCR, and TCRdb kept only the in-frame ones, dropping some. The repertoire consists of 150,000 to 170,000 clones, with roughly 80% occurring once and the leading ten covering around 7.8%. Sequencing was done on a sample of PBMCs or T cells enriched from blood (not recorded which). The genes are TRBV7-3 and TRBJ2-3, with 9 positions matching TRBD2. This TCR derives from a man aged 45-60 years who had recovered from COVID-19. The CDR3 DNA reads as TGTGCCAGCAGCTTAAATGGCAGGCTAGCGGGGGATACGCAGTATTTT. Translating it yields CASSLNGRLAGDTQYF.